Sequencing of this T cell receptor (beta chain) was carried out in a study of regulatory T cells in long-lasting Graves disease. Noted time point: newly diagnosed GD, antithyroid drugs for less than 3 months. PBMC RNA was the source of the TCR library. American Thyroid Association guidelines were used to diagnose Graves' disease. This clonotype was detected ten times or more. Germline V gene sequence: CDR1 SQVTM, CDR2 ANQGSEA. This CDR3 is built from 15 residues. J gave up 4 bases and V 1 base, and 6 bases lay outside the gene matches. Building the TCR beta libraries relied on iRepertoire HTBI primers, and CDR3 regions underwent Arm-PCR. TCRdb re-called the multiplex PCR reads through MiXCR, storing one row per CDR3 protein. The sample has some 320,000 distinct CDR3 sequences, about 20% seen once; the top ten hold approximately 35%.

This rearrangement joins TRBV29-1 to TRBJ2-3; 9 bases line up with TRBD2. The specimen comprised peripheral blood mononuclear cells (PBMCs), sampled at new diagnosis, from a patient treated with antithyroid drugs. The sequence was collected from a female donor with Graves disease. CDR3: CSVEVETSGADTQYF. In nucleotides, the CDR3 is TGCAGCGTTGAAGTTGAGACTAGCGGCGCAGATACGCAGTATTTT.